What follows are 18 T cell receptor beta chains derived from one specimen sequenced in a study of molecular identifiers for immune sequencing clone quantification. TCRdb re-called the PCR reads with MiXCR, one entry per CDR3 protein. This table holds about 640,000 distinct CDR3 sequences, 15% to 20% found once. The sequenced sample was naive CD8+ T cells from blood, with Jurkat cell RNA spiked in. Subset described: FACS-sorted CD8+CD4-CCR7+CD45RA+ naive T cells. Source of these receptors: a human donor in good health. Some libraries in this study had Jurkat cell RNA spiked in.

This clonotype showed up many times. This sequence joins TRBV10-2 and TRBJ1-5; D remains ambiguous. The V gene's germline CDR1 is WSHSY and CDR2 SAAADI. The CDR3 has 13 residues. V lost 1 base and J lost 5, with 6 bases in between. The CDR3 coding sequence is TGCGCCAGCAGTGAGTTGACCGATCAGCCCCAGCATTTT. Its translation: CASSELTDQPQHF.

This clonotype was observed at least ten times. The chain is built from TRBV7-9 and TRBJ2-7; D may be TRBD1 (6 bases). Germline values: CDR1 SEHNR, CDR2 FQNEAQ (reference sequence). The CDR3 contains 13 residues. V was trimmed by 5 bases and J by 5 bases, leaving 13 bases between them. The CDR3 DNA sequence: TGTGCCAGCAGCCCACAGGGTCTCCACGAGCAGTACTTC. Amino acids: CASSPQGLHEQYF.

In this sample, this clonotype turned up many times. V gene TRBV20-1 combines with J gene TRBJ2-1; 7 positions agree with TRBD2. Germline V gene lookup returns CDR1 DFQATT and CDR2 SNEGSKA (reference sequence). V shed 1 base and J 4 bases; nucleotides not matched to a gene: 7. The CDR3 loop spans 15 amino acids. The CDR3 coding sequence is TGCAGTGCTAGAGTCTTTAGCGGGTCTTACAATGAGCAGTTCTTC. This sequence encodes CSARVFSGSYNEQFF.

V gene TRBV10-3 combines with J gene TRBJ1-6; D uncertain. This CDR3 contains 17 residues. Trimming took 0 bases from V and 4 from J, leaving 13 bases between them. Germline CDR1 ENHRY, CDR2 SYGVKD. CDR3 bases: TGTGCCATCAGTGAGTCGGTCGGAACACGTTATAATTCACCCCTCCACTTT. Translating it yields CAISESVGTRYNSPLHF.

This chain uses TRBV12-3 or TRBV12-4 with TRBJ2-2; either TRBD1 or TRBD2 may supply D (5 bases each). V was cut by 0 bases and J by 4 bases, with 15 bases left in between. The CDR3 contains 17 residues. In DNA, the CDR3 is TGTGCCAGCAGTTTAGCTTCCCACTGGGACGGCACCGGGGAGCTGTTTTTT. This codes for CASSLASHWDGTGELFF.

The chain is built from TRBV27 and TRBJ2-3; D unclear. Per germline, CDR1 MNHEY and CDR2 SMNVEV (reference sequence). The CDR3 sequence is 15 residues long. Between the trimmed V and J ends, which lost 5 bases and 4 bases, there was a span of 16 bases. Here the CDR3 DNA reads TGTGCCAGCAGTGTAGGATTATCCCACGCAGATACGCAGTATTTT. This sequence encodes CASSVGLSHADTQYF.

This clonotype was counted ten times or more. This chain joins TRBV29-1 and TRBJ1-2; maybe TRBD1 (6 bases). Germline V gives CDR1 SQVTM, CDR2 ANQGSEA. This CDR3 spans 13 amino acids. Trimming took 0 bases from V and 4 from J, leaving 9 bases between them. The CDR3 region is CSVEDRGFYGYTF. CDR3 nucleotides: TGCAGCGTTGAAGATAGGGGGTTCTATGGCTACACCTTC.

The table lists this clonotype with many counts. The chain links TRBV5-1 to TRBJ2-3; 8 bases match TRBD1. After removal of 2 bases from V and 2 bases from J, the junction contained 10 bases not matched to a gene. The CDR3 is made up of 17 amino acids. From germline, CDR1 is SGHRS and CDR2 YFSETQ. In DNA form, the CDR3 reads TGCGCCAGCAGCTTTTCCGGGACAGGTGAATACACAGATACGCAGTATTTT. Translating gives CASSFSGTGEYTDTQYF.

In its sample, this clonotype was seen many times. The chain links TRBV6-2 or TRBV6-3 to TRBJ1-5, with TRBD1 matching over 9 bases. V shed 4 bases, J shed 2 bases, and the junction held 3 bases outside the gene matches. The CDR3 is 15 residues long. Germline loops: CDR1 MNHEY, CDR2 SVGEGT. The CDR3, as DNA: TGTGCCAGCAGTTCGACAGGGGGGGGCAATCAGCCCCAGCATTTT. Protein: CASSSTGGGNQPQHF.

This clonotype has at least ten counts. J is TRBJ1-1 and V is TRBV6-2 or TRBV6-3; D unclear. The germline CDR1 and CDR2 sequences are MNHEY and SVGEGT. The CDR3 sequence is 12 residues long. Trimming stripped 2 bases from V and 5 bases from J, with 6 bases between. In DNA form, the CDR3 reads TGTGCCAGCAGTTACGAGGAGACTGAAGCTTTCTTT. It yields the protein CASSYEETEAFF.

This clonotype was detected only a few times. This sequence joins TRBV12-3 or TRBV12-4 and TRBJ2-7; D call uncertain. V shed 4 bases and J shed 4 bases, with 14 bases lying between them. The CDR3 has 14 residues. In DNA, the CDR3 is TGTGCCAGCAGTTCCCCCCGAATCGGGTACGAGCAGTACTTC. It translates to CASSSPRIGYEQYF.

This clonotype has more than one count but fewer than ten. The V gene is TRBV6-5, the J gene TRBJ2-2; D uncertain. V was shortened by 1 base and J by 5 bases, with 8 bases between the two germline ends. The germline V gene encodes CDR1 MNHEY and CDR2 SVGAGI. The CDR3 is 14 amino acids. The CDR3 coding sequence is TGTGCCAGCAGTTACTTGCCCTTTACCGGGGAGCTGTTTTTT. It specifies CASSYLPFTGELFF.

This clonotype was counted ten times or more. The V call is TRBV28, the J call TRBJ1-4, with D unclear. V lost 7 bases to trimming and J lost 1 base, with 16 bases between them. Germline CDR1 MDHEN, CDR2 SYDVKM. The CDR3 sequence is 16 residues long. The CDR3 is CASTLTLGETNEKLFF. The CDR3 DNA is TGTGCCAGCACCTTAACCCTTGGGGAAACTAATGAAAAACTGTTTTTT.

This clonotype has at least ten counts. V and J are TRBV6-5 and TRBJ1-1; 8 nucleotides line up with TRBD1. V dropped 8 bases and J dropped 4; count of bases not matched to a gene: 12. The CDR3 contains 15 residues. Germline loops: CDR1 MNHEY, CDR2 SVGAGI. CDR3: CASGAGGGLVTEAFF. The CDR3 nucleotides read TGTGCCAGCGGGGCAGGGGGCGGGTTAGTCACTGAAGCTTTCTTT.

This clonotype was observed once. A much larger clone lies a single base off, so this may be a read error. This chain uses TRBV6-5 with TRBJ2-2, with D perhaps being TRBD1 or TRBD2 (5 bases each). Germline lookup yields CDR1 MNHEY and CDR2 SVGAGI. The V end lost 0 bases, the J end lost 3 bases, and 14 bases lay between the germline ends. This CDR3 region has 17 residues. DNA of the CDR3: TGTGCCAGCAGTTACTCGCGGCGTCTGGGGGACACCGGGGAGCTGTTTTTT. Translating it yields CASSYSRRLGDTGELFF.

On this clonotype itself: A much more abundant neighbour one base away suggests this may be a read error. V and J are TRBV7-9 and TRBJ2-5, with D maybe TRBD2 (7 bases). This CDR3 spans 15 amino acids. Germline V gene lookup returns CDR1 SEHNR and CDR2 FQNEAQ (reference sequence). The ends were cut back, 5 bases at V and 5 bases at J, with 18 bases in the middle. The CDR3: CASSPRGGLSETQYF. CDR3 sequence (DNA): TGTGCCAGCAGCCCTAGGGGGGGTCTTTCTGAGACCCAGTACTTC.

The CDR3 sequence: CSARGLDGRQETQYF. The DNA of the CDR3 is TGCAGTGCTAGAGGGCTCGACGGAAGGCAAGAGACCCAGTACTTC. The chain combines TRBV20-1 with TRBJ2-5; D is unclear. The CDR3 loop spans 15 amino acids. From germline, CDR1 is DFQATT and CDR2 SNEGSKA (reference sequence). The ends were cut back, 1 base at V and 2 bases at J, with 14 bases in the middle.

In this sample, this clonotype turned up many times. This chain connects TRBV10-3 to TRBJ2-7, with D tentatively TRBD1 (6 bases). V lost 0 bases, J lost 3 bases, and 9 bases lay in between. Germline assignment: CDR1 ENHRY and CDR2 SYGVKD. The CDR3 is 14 amino acids. The CDR3 DNA is TGTGCCATCAGTGAGTCGGGGGCCGGCTACGAGCAGTACTTC. Protein: CAISESGAGYEQYF.